This TCR beta chain is from a study of identifying expanded T cells in peripheral blood (dated by TCRdb to about 2019). Background on the whole study: Separate aliquots of the same genomic DNA pool were sequenced to produce technical replicates, and four replicates were compared in pairs.

The study at large found these results: The authors expected biological variance in healthy repertoires might increase further over much longer intervals such as months to years. The binomial model flagged approximately 1.2 differentially abundant clones between technical replicates but around 15 over around two weeks and 19 to 20 over approximately four weeks. The beta-binomial model significantly reduced the number of clones called differentially abundant and the false-positive rate across all healthy-donor time intervals. Across all healthy donors, variance in clone template counts between approximately two-week samples was found to increase significantly with total template count.

This clone was recorded only once. Which antigen it targets is not known. The input lacks base qualities; no much larger clone sits a single base away. During the collection period, no infections or other immune events were recorded for the healthy donors. Blood repertoires from healthy donors were used as a training cohort for calibrating time-dependent variance in a beta-binomial model of differential abundance of T-cell clones. The training cohort was composed of roughly ten healthy donors, 3 female and 7 male. On average the donors were around 41 years old, and their ages spanned about 25 to 64 years. Whole blood was collected from each healthy donor at three time points spaced roughly two weeks apart and obtained from a commercial supplier. For immunosequencing, genomic DNA was extracted from unsorted whole blood. The immunoSEQ Assay, which relies on bias-controlled multiplex PCR amplification of genomic DNA, was used to profile TCRbeta CDR3 regions. Under the source paper's analysis protocol: The absolute abundance of each unique TCRbeta CDR3 region was quantified after sequences were collapsed and filtered. Two models were used to test differential abundance: a binomial model (Fisher-equivalent) and a beta-binomial model that adds time-dependent variance fitted from healthy donors. Clones with fewer than 5 combined templates were removed, and differential abundance was called for clones with a Benjamini-Hochberg FDR below 0.01. Beta-binomial variance was modeled as a function of total template count across the two samples using the form v = (b*log(k)+a)^2. In its TCRdb copy, this immuneACCESS table keeps in-frame sequences only and misses some clones. Where compared with another copy, unresolved V genes explain less than half of these, and the others have no known cause. D and trimming were read from the DNA, whereas the V and J calls and clone size are those reported in that table. This sample lists about 80,000 clones; 85% to 90% were detected once. Under 20% of the sample is in the top ten clones.

The CDR3 numbers 13 residues from cysteine through phenylalanine. Only the CDR3 portion is preserved as DNA: 39 bases, with reading frame beginning at the first base. CDR1 and CDR2 are read off the germline V gene (reference sequence) as LNHDA and SQIVND. Trimming takes 6 bases from V and 1 base from J, and the germline ends sit 7 bases apart. The rearrangement joined TRBV19 to TRBJ2-1; matching of 5 bases hints at TRBD2 as the D gene. Sequencing was performed on blood. This clonotype was sampled from a person aged 18 to 69 in good health. For the CDR3, the sequence is CASSGVSYNEQFF. The nucleotide sequence is given as TGTGCCAGTAGCGGGGTGTCCTACAATGAGCAGTTCTTC.